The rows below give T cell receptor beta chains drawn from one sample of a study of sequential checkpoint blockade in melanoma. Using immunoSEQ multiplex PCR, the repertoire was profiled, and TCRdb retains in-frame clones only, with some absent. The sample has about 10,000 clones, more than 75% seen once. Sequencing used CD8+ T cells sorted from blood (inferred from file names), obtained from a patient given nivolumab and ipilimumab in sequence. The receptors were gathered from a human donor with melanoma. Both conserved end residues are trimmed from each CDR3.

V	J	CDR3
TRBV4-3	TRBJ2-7	ASSQDGTGFSYEQY
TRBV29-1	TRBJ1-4	SVGYSTNEKLF
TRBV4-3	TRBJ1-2	ASSQVGSVPNYGYT
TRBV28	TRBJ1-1	ASSRPRRVGLNTEAF
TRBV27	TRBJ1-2	ASSLSTGTAYGYT
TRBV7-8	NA	ASSIGTDEQY
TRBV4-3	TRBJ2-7	ASSQDFLRGPRRSEQY
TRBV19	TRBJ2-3	ASSLGGGTDTQY
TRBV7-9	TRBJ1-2	ASSWPGTGDYGYT
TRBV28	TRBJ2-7	ASSPQGAQY
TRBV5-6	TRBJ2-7	ASSPGQGAYEQY
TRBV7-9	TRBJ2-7	ASSLGASTYEQY
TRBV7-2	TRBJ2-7	ASSFHQEGYEQY
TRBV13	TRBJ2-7	ASSPRGGSSYEQY
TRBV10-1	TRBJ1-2	ASSDLYSGGYT
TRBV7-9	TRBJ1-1	ASSLAPETNTEAF
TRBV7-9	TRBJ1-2	ASSFTGDYGYT
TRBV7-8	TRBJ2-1	ASSVWGDAANEQF
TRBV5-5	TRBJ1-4	ASSLATGLYKATNEKLF
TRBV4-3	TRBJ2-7	ASSLTTSGGAYEQY
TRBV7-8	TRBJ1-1	ASRNSGGLEAF
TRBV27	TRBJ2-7	ASSLRSRYEQY